These 21 T cell receptor beta chains share one sample of origin, sequenced in a study of blood T cell repertoires in COVID-19 (dated by TCRdb to about 2020). Library creation used the immunoSEQ multiplex PCR assay. The clones in this table, taken by TCRdb from immuneACCESS, are in-frame only. Not every clone is retained; where verified, under half of the shortfall comes from an unresolved V gene, and the cause of the rest is unknown. The sample records approximately 210,000 clones, roughly 91% of which are singletons. The ten largest clones take up more than 7% of the sample. Sequencing input: PBMCs or T cells enriched from blood (not recorded which). These receptors came from a man aged 30 to 45 in a cohort exposed to, infected with or recovered from COVID-19 (not recorded which).

DNA of the CDR3: TGTGCCAGCAGTTCGCCAGGGGCAGGCTACACCTTC. It codes for CASSSPGAGYTF. The chain links TRBV27 to TRBJ1-2; a possible D gene is TRBD1 (6 bases). Between the trimmed V and J ends, which lost 4 bases and 8 bases, there was a span of 11 bases. The CDR3 runs 12 residues. Per the germline V gene, CDR1 is MNHEY and CDR2 is SMNVEV (reference sequence).

Only one count was recorded for this clone. This rearrangement joins TRBV28 to TRBJ1-2; 9 bases match TRBD1. V shed 5 bases and J 4 bases; nucleotides not matched to a gene: 5. Germline V lookup: CDR1 MDHEN, CDR2 SYDVKM. The CDR3 is 14 amino acids. The CDR3 protein is CASSATGGGYGYTF. The CDR3 DNA reads as TGTGCCAGCAGTGCAACAGGGGGCGGCTATGGCTACACCTTC.

The V gene is TRBV27, the J gene TRBJ2-7; weak D call: TRBD1 (5 bases). The CDR3 is 14 amino acids. Germline V lookup: CDR1 MNHEY, CDR2 SMNVEV (reference sequence). The V end was cut by 2 bases, the J end by 4 bases, with 12 bases between. CDR3 in DNA: TGTGCCAGCAGTTTAGGCAGGGCGGAATACGAGCAGTACTTC. This codes for CASSLGRAEYEQYF.

The chain couples TRBV4-2 to TRBJ2-5, with D perhaps matching TRBD2 (5 bases). CDR1 is LGHNA and CDR2 is YNFKEQ in the germline V gene. The CDR3 consists of 15 residues. Trimming removed 0 bases from V and 1 base from J, with 9 bases in between. The CDR3 protein is CASSQDGRFQETQYF. DNA for the CDR3: TGTGCCAGCAGCCAAGATGGGAGATTCCAAGAGACCCAGTACTTC.

This rearrangement joins TRBV28 to TRBJ2-7; D is perhaps TRBD2 (7 bases). Germline lookup yields CDR1 MDHEN and CDR2 SYDVKM. CDR3 size: 21 residues. Trimming removed 2 bases at V and 7 bases at J, with 36 bases between. The CDR3: CASSLPMGGRSDIVKPWEQYF. The CDR3 nucleotides are TGTGCCAGCAGTTTACCAATGGGGGGGCGGTCGGACATCGTTAAACCTTGGGAGCAGTACTTC.

This chain joins TRBV7-6 and TRBJ2-2, with 10 bases lining up with TRBD2. The CDR3 covers 15 residues. Germline CDR1 reads SGHVS; CDR2 reads FNYEAQ. The V segment lost 1 base and the J segment 6 bases; nucleotides outside the gene matches: 2. In DNA, the CDR3 is TGTGCCAGCAGCTTAGGAGCGGGAGGGGCCGGGGAGCTGTTTTTT. Translated, it gives CASSLGAGGAGELFF.

V and J are TRBV9 and TRBJ2-1; D is possibly TRBD2 (6 bases). The CDR3 totals 15 residues. CDR1 and CDR2 from the germline V gene are SGDLS and YYNGEE. With 0 bases removed from V and 7 bases from J, the gap between germline ends came to 14 bases. In DNA, the CDR3 is TGTGCCAGCAGCGTAGCGGGGGAAAGGGTGAATGAGCAGTTCTTC. This encodes CASSVAGERVNEQFF.

The gene calls are TRBV5-6 and TRBJ1-5; 8 nucleotides line up with TRBD1. This CDR3 comprises 13 residues. Germline CDR1 and CDR2: SGHDT and YYEEEE. Losses at the gene ends were 4 bases for V and 4 bases for J; bases not matched to a gene: 1. This CDR3 reads CASSRTGNQPQHF. CDR3 nucleotides: TGTGCCAGCAGCCGGACAGGGAATCAGCCCCAGCATTTT.

This clone was counted once. The chain joins TRBV24-1 to TRBJ1-5; possible D gene TRBD1, 6 bases. The CDR3 extends over 15 amino acids. Per germline, CDR1 KGHDR and CDR2 SFDVKD. Trimming shortened V by 4 bases and J by 1 base, and 10 bases separated the two germline ends. The CDR3 protein is CATSESTGSNQPQHF. CDR3 nucleotide sequence: TGTGCCACCAGTGAGTCCACAGGGAGCAATCAGCCCCAGCATTTT.

V usage is TRBV7-2 and J usage is TRBJ2-5, with a tentative D call TRBD2 (6 bases). Germline V gene sequence: CDR1 SGHTA, CDR2 FQGNSA. The CDR3 length is 17 residues. Between the trimmed V and J ends, which lost 1 base and 5 bases, there was a span of 20 bases. CDR3 in amino acids: CASSLDMAAGKDETQYF. The CDR3 DNA follows: TGTGCCAGCAGCTTAGATATGGCCGCGGGAAAGGATGAGACCCAGTACTTC.

V gene TRBV15 combines with J gene TRBJ1-5; TRBD1 agrees at 8 bases. This CDR3 is 14 amino acids long. V was clipped by 6 bases and J by 3 bases; unmatched bases: 4. Germline CDR1 LNHNV, CDR2 YYDKDF (reference sequence). This CDR3 reads CATRSGQVNQPQHF. CDR3 coding DNA: TGTGCCACCAGGTCGGGACAGGTCAATCAGCCCCAGCATTTT.

V and J are TRBV24-1 and TRBJ2-1; TRBD2 aligns across 9 bases. V shed 5 bases and J 3 bases; nucleotides not matched to a gene: 1. The CDR3 has 14 residues. Per germline, CDR1 KGHDR and CDR2 SFDVKD. CDR3 amino acids: CATSGLADYNEQFF. The CDR3 DNA sequence: TGTGCCACCAGTGGACTAGCGGACTACAATGAGCAGTTCTTC.

The chain couples TRBV6-2 or TRBV6-3 to TRBJ1-1, with a possible D match to TRBD1 (5 bases). V was trimmed by 2 bases and J by 4 bases, leaving 17 bases between them. Germline V CDR1 and CDR2: MNHEY, SVGEGT. CDR3 length equals 16 residues. CDR3 DNA sequence: TGTGCCAGCAGTTACAGGCCAGGGAGGGAGGCCACTGAAGCTTTCTTT. Its translation is CASSYRPGREATEAFF.

This chain joins TRBV7-8 and TRBJ2-1; possibly TRBD2 for D (5 bases). Germline CDR1 SGHVS, CDR2 FQNEAQ. V lost 3 bases, J lost 7 bases, and 16 bases lay in between. The CDR3 covers 15 residues. The CDR3 reads CASSLTGSSGNEQFF. In DNA form, the CDR3 reads TGTGCCAGCAGCTTGACGGGCTCATCGGGGAATGAGCAGTTCTTC.

The gene calls are TRBV28 and TRBJ1-1, with a weak D call TRBD1 (5 bases). The CDR3 totals 16 residues. The germline gives CDR1 MDHEN, CDR2 SYDVKM. The V end was cut by 2 bases, the J end by 3 bases, with 16 bases between. CDR3 residues: CASSLSRWGLYTEAFF. The CDR3 bases are TGTGCCAGCAGTTTAAGCCGTTGGGGCCTTTACACTGAAGCTTTCTTT.

The rearrangement links TRBV28 to TRBJ2-7, with D possibly being TRBD2 (5 bases). This CDR3 region has 13 residues. CDR1 is MDHEN, CDR2 SYDVKM, per germline. V was trimmed by 10 bases and J by 2 bases, leaving 15 bases between them. The CDR3 nucleotides read TGTGCCACCTATAGAGGGTCGACCTACGAGCAGTACTTC. Protein: CATYRGSTYEQYF. Together with reference TRBV28 and TRBJ2-7, the CDR3 gives the full variable domain: DVKVTQSSRYLVKRTGEKVFLECVQDMDHENMFWYRQDPGLGLRLIYFSYDVKMKEKGDIPEGYSVSREKKERFSLILESASTNQTSMYLCATYRGSTYEQYFGPGTRLTVT.

The rearrangement links TRBV29-1 to TRBJ1-1; 10 nucleotides align to TRBD1. Germline loops: CDR1 SQVTM, CDR2 ANQGSEA. Trimming cost V 6 bases and J 0 bases; bases outside gene matches: 10. This CDR3 region has 16 residues. CDR3 DNA sequence: TGCAGCGTCCGACCATCGGGACAGGGGATGAACACTGAAGCTTTCTTT. Protein product: CSVRPSGQGMNTEAFF.

The chain joins TRBV28 to TRBJ1-1; 9 positions agree with TRBD1. The CDR3 spans 14 residues. V shed 10 bases, J shed 5 bases, and the junction held 11 bases outside the gene matches. Germline CDR1 is MDHEN and CDR2 is SYDVKM. This CDR3 reads CATTQGQGWTEAFF. As DNA, the CDR3 is TGTGCCACCACACAAGGACAGGGGTGGACTGAAGCTTTCTTT.

V gene TRBV9 combines with J gene TRBJ1-2; no clear D gene. V lost 0 bases, J lost 3 bases, and 12 bases lay in between. This CDR3 is built from 15 residues. The germline V gene encodes CDR1 SGDLS and CDR2 YYNGEE. CDR3 sequence (DNA): TGTGCCAGCAGCGTAGCTCAAGGCGGCTACTATGGCTACACCTTC. Translation: CASSVAQGGYYGYTF.

J is TRBJ2-1 and V is TRBV4-1, with 11 bases matching TRBD2. CDR1 and CDR2 from the germline V gene are MGHRA and YSYEKL. The CDR3 runs 15 residues. The ends lost 6 bases at V and 9 bases at J; junction bases unmatched: 10. CDR3 in DNA: TGCGCCAGCAGATCAAGACGGCTAGCGGGGGGTGAGCAGTTCTTC. Protein: CASRSRRLAGGEQFF.

This chain joins TRBV9 and TRBJ2-6; D remains ambiguous. The ends were cut back, 4 bases at V and 2 bases at J, with 7 bases in the middle. This CDR3 spans 14 amino acids. CDR1 is SGDLS and CDR2 is YYNGEE in the germline V gene. DNA for the CDR3: TGTGCCAGCAGCACGATAGCTGGGGCCAACGTCCTGACTTTC. The encoded protein is CASSTIAGANVLTF.